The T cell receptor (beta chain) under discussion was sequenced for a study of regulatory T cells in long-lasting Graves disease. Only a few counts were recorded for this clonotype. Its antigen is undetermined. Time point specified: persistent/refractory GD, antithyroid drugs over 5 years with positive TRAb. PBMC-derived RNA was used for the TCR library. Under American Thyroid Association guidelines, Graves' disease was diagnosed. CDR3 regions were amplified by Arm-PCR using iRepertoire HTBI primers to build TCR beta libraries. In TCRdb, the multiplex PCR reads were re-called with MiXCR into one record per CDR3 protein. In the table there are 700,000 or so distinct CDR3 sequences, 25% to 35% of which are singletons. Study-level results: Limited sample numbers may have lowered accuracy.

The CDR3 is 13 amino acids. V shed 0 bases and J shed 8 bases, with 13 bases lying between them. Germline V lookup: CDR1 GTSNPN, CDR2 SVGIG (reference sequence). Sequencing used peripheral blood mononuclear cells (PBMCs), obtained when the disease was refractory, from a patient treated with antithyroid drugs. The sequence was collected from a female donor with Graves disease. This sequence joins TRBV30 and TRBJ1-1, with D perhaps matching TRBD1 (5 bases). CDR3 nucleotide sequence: TGTGCCTGGAGTGTCTGGGGGGGAGGGGAAGCTTTCTTT. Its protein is CAWSVWGGGEAFF. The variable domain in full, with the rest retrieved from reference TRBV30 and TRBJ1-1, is SQTIHQWPATLVQPVGSPLSLECTVEGTSNPNLYWYRQAAGRGLQLLFYSVGIGQISSEVPQNLSASRPQDRQFILSSKKLLLSDSGFYLCAWSVWGGGEAFFGQGTRLTVV.